This T cell receptor beta chain originates from a study of T cell changes during pregnancy in multiple sclerosis. The ends were cut back, 0 bases at V and 11 bases at J, with 14 bases in the middle. The CDR3 is 14 residues long. In germline, CDR1 is GTSNPN, CDR2 SVGIG (reference sequence). The protocol was immunoSEQ multiplex PCR, while the TCRdb copy is restricted to in-frame clones and leaves out a portion. The sample lists roughly 40,000 clones, around 90% occurring once. The rearrangement links TRBV30 to TRBJ1-6; D may be TRBD1 (5 bases). Source: CD4+ T cells from peripheral blood mononuclear cells, taken in the third trimester of pregnancy. The sequence derives from a female donor with multiple sclerosis, enrolled in a pregnancy study. The CDR3 DNA sequence: TGTGCCTGGAGTGTACTGAATGCAGGGACACCCCTCCACTTT. It specifies CAWSVLNAGTPLHF.